This T cell receptor beta chain was found in a study of blood T cell repertoires in COVID-19 (TCRdb year 2020). Turning to the overall study: Collaborator samples came from the United States, Italy and Spain and covered acute and convalescent phases of COVID-19. HLA class I and class II types, where available, came from metadata supplied by the sample provider rather than from assay-based typing. The repertoires were released in a freely available public database intended as a resource for research on the immune response to SARS-CoV-2. The prospective study material was composed of cDNA or gDNA derived from T cells, B-cell-depleted T cells, or PBMCs. The samples were drawn from the first 160 participants of the ongoing ImmuneRACE study and from 1,254 subjects provided by 6 global collaborators. Deeply sampled blood TCRbeta repertoires from subjects exposed to, actively infected with, or recovered from COVID-19 were included in the dataset. The sample metadata nearly always contained a de-identified subject ID, COVID-19 status, age in years and sex. Beyond this particular receptor, the publication reports: The amount of clinical and demographic metadata varied by source and participant and was provided uncurated.

TCRbeta CDR3 regions were amplified from genomic DNA by means of the immunoSEQ Assay, a bias-controlled multiplex PCR. The paper's data handling went like this. The number of nucleated cells in each sample was estimated by amplification of reference gene primers within the assay. Sequence reads were collapsed and filtered to measure the absolute abundance of every unique TCRbeta CDR3 rearrangement. For each sample, productive Simpson clonality was calculated by taking the square root of Simpson's diversity index across productive rearrangements. TCRdb's version of the immuneACCESS table is confined to in-frame rearrangements and falls short of the full clone set. An unresolved V gene accounts for under half of the shortfall where checked; the remainder is of unknown origin. V, J and clone size are those of that table, while D and trimming were read from the DNA. The sample includes around 60,000 clones, with approximately 91% observed a single time. The ten largest clonotypes hold 13% to 15% of the sample.

Taken from the germline V gene, the CDR1 and CDR2 loops are SGHRS and YFSETQ. CDR3 length: 13 amino acids, cysteine to phenylalanine. The only DNA kept is the CDR3, 39 bases in frame from the first base. V gives up 4 bases and J gives up 6 bases, and the segment between their germline ends measures 13 bases. This clone was detected once. No antigen is known for it. Per-nucleotide qualities are absent, and no much larger clonotype sits a single base away. Whole blood was collected in K2EDTA tubes by collaborating institutions according to the institutions' own protocols. For TCRbeta analysis, collaborators shipped samples in one of three forms: frozen whole blood, isolated PBMCs, or DNA extracted from either of those sample types.

This clonotype originated in a woman between 55 and 75 years old with active COVID-19. The chain joins TRBV5-1 to TRBJ1-2; the D segment cannot be called with confidence. Sequenced: peripheral blood. Here the CDR3 is given as CASSLRRRDGYTF. The nucleotide sequence is TGCGCCAGCAGCCTACGACGGAGGGATGGCTACACCTTC.